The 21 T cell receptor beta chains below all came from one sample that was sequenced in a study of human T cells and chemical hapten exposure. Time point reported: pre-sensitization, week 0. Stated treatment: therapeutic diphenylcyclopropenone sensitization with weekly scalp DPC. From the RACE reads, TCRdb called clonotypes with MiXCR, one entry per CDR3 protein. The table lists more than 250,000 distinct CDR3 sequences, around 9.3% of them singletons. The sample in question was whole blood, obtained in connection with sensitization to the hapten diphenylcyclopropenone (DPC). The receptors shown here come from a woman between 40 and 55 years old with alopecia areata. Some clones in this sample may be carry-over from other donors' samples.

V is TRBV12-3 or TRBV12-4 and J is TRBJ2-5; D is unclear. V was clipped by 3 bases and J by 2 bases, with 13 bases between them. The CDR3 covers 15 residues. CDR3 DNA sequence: TGTGCCAGCAGTTTTACCGGGTCCCCACAAGAGACCCAGTACTTC. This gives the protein CASSFTGSPQETQYF.

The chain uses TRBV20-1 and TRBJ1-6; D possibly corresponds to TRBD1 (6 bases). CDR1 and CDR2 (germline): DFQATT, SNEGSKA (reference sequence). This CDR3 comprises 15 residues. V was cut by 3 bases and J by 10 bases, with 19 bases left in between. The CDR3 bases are TGCAGTGCTAGCGCCCGGGCCTCGGGGGGCTCACCCCTCCACTTT. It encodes CSASARASGGSPLHF.

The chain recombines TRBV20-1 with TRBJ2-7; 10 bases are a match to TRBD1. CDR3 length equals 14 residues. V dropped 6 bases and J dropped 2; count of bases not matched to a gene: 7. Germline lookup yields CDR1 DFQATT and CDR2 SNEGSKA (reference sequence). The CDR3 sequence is CSAGGTGAPYEQYF. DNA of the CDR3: TGCAGTGCGGGAGGGACAGGGGCTCCCTACGAGCAGTACTTC.

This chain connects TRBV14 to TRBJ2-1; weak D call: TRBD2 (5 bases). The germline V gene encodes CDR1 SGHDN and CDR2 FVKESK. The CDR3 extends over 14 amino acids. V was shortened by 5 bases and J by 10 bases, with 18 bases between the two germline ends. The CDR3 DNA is TGTGCCAGCAGCTATGATCTAGCTCAAAGGGAGCAGTTCTTC. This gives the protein CASSYDLAQREQFF.

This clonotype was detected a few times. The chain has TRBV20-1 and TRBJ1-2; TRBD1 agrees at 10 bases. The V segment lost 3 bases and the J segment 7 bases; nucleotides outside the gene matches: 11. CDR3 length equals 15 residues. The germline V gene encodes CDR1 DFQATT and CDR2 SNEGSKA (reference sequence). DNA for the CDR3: TGCAGTGCTAGCGGGACAGGGGCCCAAAGCTTTGGCTACACCTTC. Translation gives CSASGTGAQSFGYTF.

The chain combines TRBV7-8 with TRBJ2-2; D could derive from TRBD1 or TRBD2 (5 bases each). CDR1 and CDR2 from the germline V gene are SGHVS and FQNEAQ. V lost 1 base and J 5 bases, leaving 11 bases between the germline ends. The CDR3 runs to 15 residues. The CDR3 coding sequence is TGTGCCAGCAGCTTAGAGGGGAGAAGGACCGGGGAGCTGTTTTTT. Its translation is CASSLEGRRTGELFF. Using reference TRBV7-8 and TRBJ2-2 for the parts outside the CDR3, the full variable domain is GAGVSQSPRYKVAKRGQDVALRCDPISGHVSLFWYQQALGQGPEFLTYFQNEAQLDKSGLPSDRFFAERPEGSVSTLKIQRTQQEDSAVYLCASSLEGRRTGELFFGEGSRLTVL.

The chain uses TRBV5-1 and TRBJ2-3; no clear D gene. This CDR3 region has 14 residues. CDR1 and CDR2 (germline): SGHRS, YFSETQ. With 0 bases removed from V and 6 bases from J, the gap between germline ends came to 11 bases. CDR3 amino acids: CASSLGFSLDTQYF. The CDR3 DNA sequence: TGCGCCAGCAGCTTGGGGTTTAGTCTGGATACGCAGTATTTT.

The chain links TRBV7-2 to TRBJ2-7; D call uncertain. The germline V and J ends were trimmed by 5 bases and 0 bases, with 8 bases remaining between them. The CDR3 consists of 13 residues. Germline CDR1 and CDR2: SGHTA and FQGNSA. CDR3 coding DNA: TGTGCCAGCAGCCAAGCCCACTCCTACGAGCAGTACTTC. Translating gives CASSQAHSYEQYF.

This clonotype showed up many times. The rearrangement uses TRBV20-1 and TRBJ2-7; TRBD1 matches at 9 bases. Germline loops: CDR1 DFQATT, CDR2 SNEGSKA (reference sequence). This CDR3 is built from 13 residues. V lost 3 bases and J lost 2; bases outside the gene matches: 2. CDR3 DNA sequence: TGCAGTGCTAGGACAGGGGGTGCCTACGAGCAGTACTTC. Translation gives CSARTGGAYEQYF.

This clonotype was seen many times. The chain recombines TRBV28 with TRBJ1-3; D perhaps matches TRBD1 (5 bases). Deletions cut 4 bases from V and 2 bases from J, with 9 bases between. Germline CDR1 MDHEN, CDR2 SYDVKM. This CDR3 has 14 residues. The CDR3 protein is CASSSGPAGNTIYF. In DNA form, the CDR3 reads TGTGCCAGCAGTTCAGGGCCCGCTGGAAACACCATATATTTT.

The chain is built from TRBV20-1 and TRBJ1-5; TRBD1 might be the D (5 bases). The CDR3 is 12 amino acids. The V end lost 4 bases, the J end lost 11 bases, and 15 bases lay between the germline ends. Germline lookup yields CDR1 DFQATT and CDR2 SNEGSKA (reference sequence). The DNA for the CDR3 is TGCAGTGCTACCGGGACTACGACAGCCCAGCATTTT. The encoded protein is CSATGTTTAQHF.

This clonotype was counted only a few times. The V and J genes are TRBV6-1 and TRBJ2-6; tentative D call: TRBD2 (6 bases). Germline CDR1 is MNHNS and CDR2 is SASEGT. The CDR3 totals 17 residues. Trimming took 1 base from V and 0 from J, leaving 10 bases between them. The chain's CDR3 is CASSEVRGVSGANVLTF. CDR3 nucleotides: TGTGCCAGCAGTGAAGTTCGCGGGGTCTCTGGGGCCAACGTCCTGACTTTC.

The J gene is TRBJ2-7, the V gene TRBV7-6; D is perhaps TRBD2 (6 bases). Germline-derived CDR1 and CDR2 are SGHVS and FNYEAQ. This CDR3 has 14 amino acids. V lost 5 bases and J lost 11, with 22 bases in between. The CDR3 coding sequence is TGTGCCAGCAGCCCCATTGGGCGGGAAGGTCGGAAGTACTTC. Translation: CASSPIGREGRKYF.

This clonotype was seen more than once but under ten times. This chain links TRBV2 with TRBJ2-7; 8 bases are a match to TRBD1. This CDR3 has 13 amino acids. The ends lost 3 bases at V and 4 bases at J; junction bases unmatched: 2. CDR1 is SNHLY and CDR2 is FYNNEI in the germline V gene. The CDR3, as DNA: TGTGCCAGCAGTGAGACAGGGGCGTACGAGCAGTACTTC. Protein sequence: CASSETGAYEQYF. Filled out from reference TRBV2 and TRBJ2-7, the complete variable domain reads EPEVTQTPSHQVTQMGQEVILRCVPISNHLYFYWYRQILGQKVEFLVSFYNNEISEKSEIFDDQFSVERPDGSNFTLKIRSTKLEDSAMYFCASSETGAYEQYFGPGTRLTVT.

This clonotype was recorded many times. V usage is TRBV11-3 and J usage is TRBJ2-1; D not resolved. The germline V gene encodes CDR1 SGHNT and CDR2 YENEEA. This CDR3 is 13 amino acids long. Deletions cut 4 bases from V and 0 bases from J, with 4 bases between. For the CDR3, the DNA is TGTGCCAGCAGCTCCGCCTCCTACAATGAGCAGTTCTTC. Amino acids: CASSSASYNEQFF. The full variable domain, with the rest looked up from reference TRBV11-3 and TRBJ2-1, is EAGVVQSPRYKIIEKKQPVAFWCNPISGHNTLYWYLQNLGQGPELLIRYENEEAVDDSQLPKDRFSAERLKGVDSTLKIQPAELGDSAVYLCASSSASYNEQFFGPGTRLTVL.

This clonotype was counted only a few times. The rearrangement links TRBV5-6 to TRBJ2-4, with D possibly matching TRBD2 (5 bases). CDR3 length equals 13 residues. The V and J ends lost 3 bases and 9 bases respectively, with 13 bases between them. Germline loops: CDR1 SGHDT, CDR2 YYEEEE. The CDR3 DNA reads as TGTGCCAGCAGCTCCCGAACTCGGGGCATTCAGTACTTC. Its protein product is CASSSRTRGIQYF.

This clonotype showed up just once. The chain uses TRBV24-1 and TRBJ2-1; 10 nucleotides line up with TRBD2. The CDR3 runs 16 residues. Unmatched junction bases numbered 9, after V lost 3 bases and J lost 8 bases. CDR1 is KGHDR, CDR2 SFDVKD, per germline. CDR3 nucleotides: TGTGCCACCAGTGATCCGCCACTAGCGGGGATCGATGAGCAGTTCTTC. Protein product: CATSDPPLAGIDEQFF.

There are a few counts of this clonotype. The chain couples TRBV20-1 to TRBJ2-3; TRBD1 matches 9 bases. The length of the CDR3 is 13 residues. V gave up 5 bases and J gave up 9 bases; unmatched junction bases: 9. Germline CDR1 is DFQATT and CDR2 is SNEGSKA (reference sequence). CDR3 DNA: TGCAGTGCTCGCTCAACAGGGGGCGCGACGCAGTATTTT. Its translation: CSARSTGGATQYF.

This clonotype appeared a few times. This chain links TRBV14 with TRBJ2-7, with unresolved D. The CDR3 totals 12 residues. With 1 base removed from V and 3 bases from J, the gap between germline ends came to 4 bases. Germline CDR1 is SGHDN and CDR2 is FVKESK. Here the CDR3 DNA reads TGTGCCAGCAGCCAAGTACACTACGAGCAGTACTTC. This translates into CASSQVHYEQYF.

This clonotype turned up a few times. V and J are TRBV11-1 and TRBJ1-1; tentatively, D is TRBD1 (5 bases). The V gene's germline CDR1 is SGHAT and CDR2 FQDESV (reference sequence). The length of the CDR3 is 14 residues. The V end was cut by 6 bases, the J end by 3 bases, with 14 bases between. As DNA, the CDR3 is TGTGCCAGCAGTCGGGACCCGGGGGACACTGAAGCTTTCTTT. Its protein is CASSRDPGDTEAFF.

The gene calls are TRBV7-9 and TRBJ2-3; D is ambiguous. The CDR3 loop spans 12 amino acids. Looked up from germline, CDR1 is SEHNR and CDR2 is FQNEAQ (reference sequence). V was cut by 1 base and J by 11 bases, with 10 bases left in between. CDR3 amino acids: CASSLVVRWQYF. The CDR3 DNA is TGTGCCAGCAGCTTAGTCGTGCGGTGGCAGTATTTT.